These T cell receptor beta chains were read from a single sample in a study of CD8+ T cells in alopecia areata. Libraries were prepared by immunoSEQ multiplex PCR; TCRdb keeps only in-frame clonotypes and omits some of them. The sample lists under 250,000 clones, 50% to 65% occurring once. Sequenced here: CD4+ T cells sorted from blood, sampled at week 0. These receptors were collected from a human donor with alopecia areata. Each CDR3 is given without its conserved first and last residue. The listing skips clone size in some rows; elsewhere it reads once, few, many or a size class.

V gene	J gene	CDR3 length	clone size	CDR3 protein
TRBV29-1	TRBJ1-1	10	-	SVQGGVTEAF
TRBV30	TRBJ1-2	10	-	AWSLRGGGYT
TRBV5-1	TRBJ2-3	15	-	ASSFPPGRTLTDTQY
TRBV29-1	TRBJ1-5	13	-	SVTVLTGGNQPQH
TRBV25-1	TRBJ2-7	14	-	ASRSTRQGGSYEQY
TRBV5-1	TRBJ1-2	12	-	ASSLVGVNYGYT
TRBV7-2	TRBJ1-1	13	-	ASSFGDRRNTEAF
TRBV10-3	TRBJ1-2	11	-	ATRPNGGGGYT
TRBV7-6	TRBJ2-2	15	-	ASSHRQQGRWTGELF
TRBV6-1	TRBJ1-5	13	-	ASSDTVGGNRPQH
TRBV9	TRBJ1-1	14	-	ASSSRDRGSNTEAF
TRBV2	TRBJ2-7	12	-	ASSTPTLSYEQY
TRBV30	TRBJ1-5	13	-	AWSEQGTSNQPQH
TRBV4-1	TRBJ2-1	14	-	ASSLDSGRSYNEQF
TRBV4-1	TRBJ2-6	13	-	ASRPVGSGANVLT
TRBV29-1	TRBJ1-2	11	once	SVGTEALYGYT
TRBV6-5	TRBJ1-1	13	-	ASSNKQGFNTEAF
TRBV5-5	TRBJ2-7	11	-	ASSYNEPYEQY
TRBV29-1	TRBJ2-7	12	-	SVERIGGFYEQY
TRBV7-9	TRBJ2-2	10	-	ASTPNTGELF
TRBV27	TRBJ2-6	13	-	ASRQGIAGANVLT
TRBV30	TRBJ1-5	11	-	AWSVKGTQPQH
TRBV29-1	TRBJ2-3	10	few	SAKDRTDTQY
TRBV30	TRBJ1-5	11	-	AWSPPSYQPQH
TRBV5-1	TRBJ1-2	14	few	ASSPWDGGGRGGYT
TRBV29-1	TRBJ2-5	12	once	SVYGDRNQETQY
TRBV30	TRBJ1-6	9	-	AWRANSPLH
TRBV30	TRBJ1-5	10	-	AWSVEGQPQH
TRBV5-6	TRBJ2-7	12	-	ASSSTGLGYEQY
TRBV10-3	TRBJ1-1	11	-	AISSQGSPEAF
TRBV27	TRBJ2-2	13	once	ASSPLQGLTGELF
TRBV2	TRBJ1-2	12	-	ASSEGGIYYGYT
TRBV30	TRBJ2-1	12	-	AWRLPAGHNEQF